This T cell receptor (beta chain) was identified in a study of T cells after yellow fever vaccination. MiXCR was run by TCRdb on the 5' RACE reads, yielding one entry per CDR3 protein. The top ten hold roughly 0.86% of the sample, which has under 250,000 distinct CDR3 sequences, less than 9% seen once. This CDR3 is 14 amino acids long. The J segment lost 6 bases and the V segment lost 5 bases, leaving 7 bases of the junction unmatched. In its sample, this clonotype was seen a few times. Sequencing was performed on CD4+ T cells sorted from PBMCs, taken 15 days after the yellow fever booster vaccination. This clonotype originated in a young man who received the YFV17D yellow fever vaccine. The chain combines TRBV12-3 or TRBV12-4 with TRBJ2-7; 10 bases align to TRBD2. CDR3 sequence: CASSPLAGVVEQYF. As DNA, the CDR3 is TGTGCCAGCAGTCCCCTAGCGGGAGTGGTCGAGCAGTACTTC.